One sample yielded the 16 T cell receptor beta chains listed below, sequenced in a study of PD-L1 blockade in urothelial cancer. Described time point: peripheral blood 6 weeks after treatment start. Some clones are missing from TCRdb's copy, which holds only in-frame ones; the method was immunoSEQ multiplex PCR. Of some 120,000 clones listed, around nine tenths are singletons. The sample here was PBMCs, taken around atezolizumab (anti-PD-L1) treatment. These receptors came from a man in his sixties with urothelial cancer.

The V and J genes are TRBV28 and TRBJ1-2; 10 bases fit TRBD1. In germline, CDR1 is MDHEN, CDR2 SYDVKM. The trim removed 3 bases at V and 13 bases at J, leaving 5 bases unmatched. CDR3 length: 12 residues. The CDR3, as DNA: TGTGCCAGCAGTTTGGGGACAGGGGATGGCACCTTC. Translation gives CASSLGTGDGTF.

The chain combines TRBV27 with TRBJ2-1, with 16 nucleotides matching TRBD2. The V and J ends lost 6 bases and 10 bases, in that order; junction bases with no gene match: 6. The CDR3 has 15 residues. CDR1 and CDR2 (germline): MNHEY, SMNVEV (reference sequence). This CDR3 reads CASSFGTSGRVEQFF. The DNA for the CDR3 is TGTGCCAGCAGCTTCGGGACTAGCGGGAGGGTAGAGCAGTTCTTC.

This chain uses TRBV7-9 with TRBJ2-3, with 11 bases lining up with TRBD2. V gave up 5 bases and J gave up 2 bases; unmatched junction bases: 3. Germline-derived CDR1 and CDR2 are SEHNR and FQNEAQ (reference sequence). CDR3 size: 15 residues. In DNA, the CDR3 is TGTGCCAGCAGCCCTAGCGGGGGGTACACAGATACGCAGTATTTT. It specifies CASSPSGGYTDTQYF.

J is TRBJ1-2 and V is TRBV19; TRBD1 agrees at 8 bases. The CDR3 extends over 15 amino acids. Germline V gene sequence: CDR1 LNHDA, CDR2 SQIVND (reference sequence). J lost 6 bases, V lost 2 bases, and 8 bases had no gene match. The CDR3: CASSIYGQGANGYTF. CDR3 DNA sequence: TGTGCCAGTAGTATATACGGTCAGGGGGCAAATGGCTACACCTTC.

This chain uses TRBV5-1 with TRBJ2-1, with D tentatively TRBD2 (5 bases). V was shortened by 5 bases and J by 0 bases, with 6 bases between the two germline ends. Germline V gene lookup returns CDR1 SGHRS and CDR2 YFSETQ. The CDR3 consists of 13 residues. CDR3 bases: TGCGCCAGCAGTGAGGGCTCCTACAATGAGCAGTTCTTC. Protein sequence: CASSEGSYNEQFF.

The rearrangement uses TRBV11-2 and TRBJ2-7; unclear D gene. The V and J ends lost 7 bases and 3 bases respectively, with 13 bases between them. The CDR3 spans 13 residues. The germline V gene has CDR1 SGHAT and CDR2 FQNNGV. The CDR3 region has the DNA TGTGCCAGCACCCCCGGCTCGGGCTACGAGCAGTACTTC. Translating it yields CASTPGSGYEQYF. The full variable domain, completed using reference TRBV11-2 and TRBJ2-7, is EAGVAQSPRYKIIEKRQSVAFWCNPISGHATLYWYQQILGQGPKLLIQFQNNGVVDDSQLPKDRFSAERLKGVDSTLKIQPAKLEDSAVYLCASTPGSGYEQYFGPGTRLTVT.

The V gene is TRBV15, the J gene TRBJ2-7; tentative D call: TRBD2 (6 bases). CDR3 size: 16 residues. CDR1 is LNHNV and CDR2 is YYDKDF in the germline V gene (reference sequence). The germline V and J ends were trimmed by 0 bases and 3 bases, with 15 bases remaining between them. This CDR3 reads CATSRDLGTGYYEQYF. CDR3 in DNA: TGTGCCACCAGCAGAGATCTCGGGACTGGGTACTACGAGCAGTACTTC. Filled out from reference TRBV15 and TRBJ2-7, the complete variable domain reads DAMVIQNPRYQVTQFGKPVTLSCSQTLNHNVMYWYQQKSSQAPKLLFHYYDKDFNNEADTPDNFQSRRPNTSFCFLDIRSPGLGDTAMYLCATSRDLGTGYYEQYFGPGTRLTVT.

The chain carries TRBV18 and TRBJ1-2; TRBD1 might be the D (6 bases). V was clipped by 1 base and J by 4 bases, with 16 bases between them. CDR1 and CDR2 (germline): KGHSH, LQKENI. The CDR3 consists of 16 residues. The CDR3 region is CASSPRADTGPYGYTF. The CDR3 nucleotides are TGTGCCAGCTCACCACGTGCGGATACAGGGCCCTATGGCTACACCTTC.

This clone was seen a few times. The rearrangement links TRBV5-1 to TRBJ1-4; 9 bases match TRBD1. The V and J ends lost 3 bases and 0 bases, in that order; junction bases with no gene match: 3. The CDR3 loop spans 16 amino acids. In germline, CDR1 is SGHRS, CDR2 YFSETQ. This chain's CDR3 is CASSWGQGSTNEKLFF. CDR3 nucleotide sequence: TGCGCCAGCAGCTGGGGACAGGGCTCAACTAATGAAAAACTGTTTTTT. Variable domain in full (rest from reference TRBV5-1 and TRBJ1-4): KAGVTQTPRYLIKTRGQQVTLSCSPISGHRSVSWYQQTPGQGLQFLFEYFSETQRNKGNFPGRFSGRQFSNSRSEMNVSTLELGDSALYLCASSWGQGSTNEKLFFGSGTQLSVL.

The chain couples TRBV19 to TRBJ2-5; D gene ambiguous. The germline V gene encodes CDR1 LNHDA and CDR2 SQIVND (reference sequence). V was cut by 3 bases and J by 1 base, with 12 bases left in between. This CDR3 is 15 amino acids long. The CDR3 bases are TGTGCCAGTAGTATGCGACTGGAAAGCCAAGAGACCCAGTACTTC. This translates into CASSMRLESQETQYF.

The V and J genes are TRBV6-5 and TRBJ2-5, with a tentative D call TRBD2 (6 bases). The V end was cut by 0 bases, the J end by 2 bases, with 10 bases between. CDR3 size: 15 residues. Germline V CDR1 and CDR2: MNHEY, SVGAGI. CDR3 protein: CASSYSLASQETQYF. CDR3 sequence (DNA): TGTGCCAGCAGTTACTCCCTAGCGTCACAAGAGACCCAGTACTTC.

The chain links TRBV18 to TRBJ1-2; 7 bases are shared with TRBD1. The trim removed 6 bases at V and 6 bases at J, leaving 19 bases unmatched. The germline V gene has CDR1 KGHSH and CDR2 LQKENI. The CDR3 consists of 17 residues. CDR3 sequence reads: CASSPQGEFARTDGYTF. The CDR3 DNA reads as TGTGCCAGCTCCCCTCAGGGGGAATTCGCGAGAACGGATGGCTACACCTTC.

V is TRBV5-6 and J is TRBJ2-3; unclear D gene. V lost 2 bases and J 8 bases, leaving 15 bases between the germline ends. CDR1 SGHDT and CDR2 YYEEEE come from the germline V gene. The CDR3 contains 14 residues. The CDR3: CASSFEHPKVTQYF. CDR3 DNA: TGTGCCAGCAGCTTTGAACACCCGAAAGTTACGCAGTATTTT.

This chain links TRBV7-9 with TRBJ1-1; 7 bases match TRBD1. Germline loops: CDR1 SEHNR, CDR2 FQNEAQ (reference sequence). The CDR3 runs to 14 residues. J lost 4 bases, V lost 5 bases, and 7 bases had no gene match. Here the CDR3 reads CASSLGDRATEAFF. CDR3 nucleotides: TGTGCCAGCAGCCTAGGAGACAGGGCCACTGAAGCTTTCTTT.

The chain employs TRBV27 and TRBJ2-3; a possible D gene is TRBD1 (6 bases). The CDR3 totals 14 residues. V lost 8 bases, J lost 2 bases, and 14 bases lay in between. CDR1 and CDR2 (germline): MNHEY, SMNVEV (reference sequence). The CDR3 DNA reads TGTGCCAGCGGCCAGGGGCTCGCCACAGATACGCAGTATTTT. It is translated as CASGQGLATDTQYF.

The V gene is TRBV7-2, the J gene TRBJ2-1; D is possibly TRBD1 (5 bases). V was cut by 4 bases and J by 12 bases, with 16 bases left in between. Germline lookup yields CDR1 SGHTA and CDR2 FQGNSA. The CDR3 has 13 residues. This chain's CDR3 is CASSSQQVAVQFF. CDR3 DNA sequence: TGTGCCAGCAGCTCCCAACAGGTTGCGGTGCAGTTCTTC.